This passage covers 25 T cell receptor beta chains from one sample sequenced in a study of blood T cell repertoires in COVID-19. Produced via immunoSEQ multiplex PCR; TCRdb's table is partial and in-frame only. The sample has around 370,000 clones; around nine tenths are singletons. Sequenced: peripheral blood. The receptors stem from a woman aged 18-29 years who had recovered from COVID-19.

The V gene is TRBV19, the J gene TRBJ2-2, with 7 bases matching TRBD2. J lost 4 bases, V lost 5 bases, and 4 bases had no gene match. Germline-derived CDR1 and CDR2 are LNHDA and SQIVND (reference sequence). The CDR3 extends over 14 amino acids. The CDR3 DNA follows: TGTGCCAGTAGTGCTGGGGGGGGCACCGGGGAGCTGTTTTTT. Its translation is CASSAGGGTGELFF.

The rearrangement links TRBV7-9 to TRBJ2-1, with D perhaps TRBD2 (7 bases). The germline CDR1 and CDR2 sequences are SEHNR and FQNEAQ (reference sequence). The CDR3 totals 16 residues. V was cut by 5 bases and J by 8 bases, with 22 bases left in between. CDR3 protein: CASSPDGLGGVDEQFF. The DNA for the CDR3 is TGTGCCAGCAGCCCAGACGGACTAGGGGGAGTGGATGAGCAGTTCTTC.

This chain links TRBV30 with TRBJ1-5; unclear D gene. Germline CDR1 and CDR2: GTSNPN and SVGIG (reference sequence). This CDR3 region has 15 residues. Trimming removed 2 bases at V and 3 bases at J, with 14 bases between. In DNA form, the CDR3 reads TGTGCCTGGAGTTCCTTAGACTCTTACAATCAGCCCCAGCATTTT. Translating gives CAWSSLDSYNQPQHF.

V gene TRBV11-2 combines with J gene TRBJ2-1; D not resolved. V was shortened by 4 bases and J by 4 bases, with 14 bases between the two germline ends. CDR3 length: 15 amino acids. Germline V gene data show CDR1 as SGHAT and CDR2 as FQNNGV. This CDR3 is CASSSNRGAYNEQFF. CDR3 sequence (DNA): TGTGCCAGCAGCTCTAACCGCGGAGCATACAATGAGCAGTTCTTC.

The CDR3 sequence is CASSRDRDGEAFF. The CDR3 DNA follows: TGTGCCAGTAGTAGGGACAGAGACGGTGAAGCTTTCTTT. The chain recombines TRBV19 with TRBJ1-1, with 7 bases matching TRBD1. V shed 4 bases and J 7 bases; nucleotides not matched to a gene: 6. Germline values: CDR1 LNHDA, CDR2 SQIVND (reference sequence). This CDR3 contains 13 residues.

This clone showed up just a few times. The chain combines TRBV7-9 with TRBJ1-2; no clear D gene. Per the germline V gene, CDR1 is SEHNR and CDR2 is FQNEAQ (reference sequence). Trimming stripped 3 bases from V and 4 bases from J, with 9 bases between. The CDR3 length is 13 residues. CDR3 DNA: TGTGCCAGCAGCTTTGGGCAGACCTATGGCTACACCTTC. It codes for CASSFGQTYGYTF.

The chain links TRBV6-4 to TRBJ2-1; 7 nucleotides match TRBD2. The junction had 0 bases not matched to a gene; V was cut back by 5 bases and J by 2 bases. Germline assignment: CDR1 MRHNA and CDR2 SNTAGT. This CDR3 spans 13 amino acids. The CDR3 DNA follows: TGTGCCAGCAGTAGCGGGGCCTACAATGAGCAGTTCTTC. This sequence encodes CASSSGAYNEQFF.

This rearrangement joins TRBV30 to TRBJ2-7; TRBD2 is a possible D gene (6 bases). CDR3 length equals 14 residues. CDR1 is GTSNPN, CDR2 SVGIG, per germline (reference sequence). The V and J ends lost 2 bases and 4 bases respectively, with 15 bases between them. CDR3: CAWSRGRERYEQYV. The CDR3 DNA follows: TGTGCCTGGAGTCGTGGTCGGGAGAGGTACGAGCAGTACGTC.

This rearrangement joins TRBV6-2 or TRBV6-3 to TRBJ2-4, with 10 positions matching TRBD2. Germline-derived CDR1 and CDR2 are MNHEY and SVGEGT. The J segment lost 0 bases and the V segment lost 2 bases, leaving 4 bases of the junction unmatched. The CDR3 contains 17 residues. The CDR3 DNA follows: TGTGCCAGCAGTTACCCGGGACTAGCGAAAGCCAAAAACATTCAGTACTTC. Protein sequence: CASSYPGLAKAKNIQYF.

CDR3 protein: CASSKQAGDDTQYF. The CDR3 DNA reads TGTGCCAGCAGCAAACAAGCGGGAGATGATACGCAGTATTTT. The chain combines TRBV7-2 with TRBJ2-3; 8 bases are shared with TRBD2. CDR1 is SGHTA, CDR2 FQGNSA, per germline. The ends lost 5 bases at V and 6 bases at J; junction bases unmatched: 7. The CDR3 is 14 residues long.

V gene TRBV5-6 combines with J gene TRBJ2-7, with D perhaps matching TRBD1 (5 bases). V shed 2 bases and J shed 5 bases, with 14 bases lying between them. The CDR3 has 14 residues. In germline, CDR1 is SGHDT, CDR2 YYEEEE. The CDR3 DNA is TGTGCCAGCAGCTTCCAAGGGGTCCGTCACGAGCAGTACGTC. It translates to CASSFQGVRHEQYV.

This chain links TRBV5-1 with TRBJ1-1; possible D gene TRBD1, 5 bases. The V gene's germline CDR1 is SGHRS and CDR2 YFSETQ. Deletions cut 5 bases from V and 5 bases from J, with 16 bases between. CDR3 length equals 14 residues. CDR3 amino acids: CASSGNARGTEAFF. CDR3 DNA sequence: TGCGCCAGCAGTGGTAACGCACGGGGGACTGAAGCTTTCTTT.

The V call is TRBV15, the J call TRBJ1-1; 9 bases are shared with TRBD1. Germline V gene lookup returns CDR1 LNHNV and CDR2 YYDKDF (reference sequence). The CDR3 spans 16 residues. The V segment lost 1 base and the J segment 4 bases; nucleotides outside the gene matches: 7. The CDR3 bases are TGTGCCACCAGCAGAGCCGGGACAGGGTTCAGCACTGAAGCTTTCTTT. Its translation: CATSRAGTGFSTEAFF. The full variable domain, completed using reference TRBV15 and TRBJ1-1, is DAMVIQNPRYQVTQFGKPVTLSCSQTLNHNVMYWYQQKSSQAPKLLFHYYDKDFNNEADTPDNFQSRRPNTSFCFLDIRSPGLGDTAMYLCATSRAGTGFSTEAFFGQGTRLTVV.

The V and J genes are TRBV25-1 and TRBJ2-5; perhaps TRBD1 as D (5 bases). CDR1 and CDR2 from the germline V gene are MGHDK and SYGVNS. Trimming stripped 2 bases from V and 7 bases from J, with 23 bases between. The CDR3 spans 17 residues. The DNA of the CDR3 is TGTGCCAGCAGTGAAGGGTGGGCAGGGCACACCATGGGGACCCAGTACTTC. Its protein product is CASSEGWAGHTMGTQYF.

This clone was detected once. This rearrangement joins TRBV6-2 or TRBV6-3 to TRBJ2-3, with D perhaps matching TRBD2 (6 bases). Germline assignment: CDR1 MNHEY and CDR2 SVGEGT. The germline V and J ends were trimmed by 6 bases and 5 bases, with 21 bases remaining between them. CDR3 length equals 16 residues. The CDR3 spells CASSILARALGDTQYF. DNA for the CDR3: TGTGCCAGCAGCATACTAGCCCGAGCTCTGGGAGATACGCAGTATTTT.

About this clone itself: The same CDR3 also results from other DNA sequences found in this sample. The rearrangement links TRBV6-5 to TRBJ1-2, with D possibly TRBD1 on 5 matching bases. Germline V gives CDR1 MNHEY, CDR2 SVGAGI. V was pared by 6 bases and J by 2 bases, with 10 bases between. The CDR3 is made up of 13 amino acids. The CDR3 DNA sequence: TGTGCCAGCAGCAGGGATCTAAACTATGGCTACACCTTC. Amino acids: CASSRDLNYGYTF.

This rearrangement joins TRBV12-3 or TRBV12-4 to TRBJ2-2, with a possible D match to TRBD1 (5 bases). V lost 6 bases, J lost 5 bases, and 10 bases lay in between. The length of the CDR3 is 13 residues. The CDR3 sequence is CASRRTQTGELFF. The CDR3 coding sequence is TGTGCCAGCAGGAGGACACAGACCGGGGAGCTGTTTTTT.

J is TRBJ2-7 and V is TRBV4-3, with 10 bases matching TRBD1. Germline V CDR1 and CDR2: LGHNA, YSLEER. Trimming at V came to 2 bases and at J to 0 bases, leaving 4 bases not matched to a gene. CDR3 size: 16 residues. The CDR3 bases are TGCGCCAGCAGCCAAACCGGGACAGGGGACTCCTACGAGCAGTACGTC. Encoded protein: CASSQTGTGDSYEQYV.

This sequence joins TRBV5-3 and TRBJ1-2; D might be TRBD1 (6 bases). TRBV5-3 is labeled an ORF, and its function is uncertain. V was shortened by 2 bases and J by 0 bases, with 14 bases between the two germline ends. This CDR3 is 16 amino acids long. The CDR3 DNA is TGTGCCAGAAGCTTTGGGTTGGACAGCTCTAACTATGGCTACACCTTC. Residues: CARSFGLDSSNYGYTF.

The V call is TRBV28, the J call TRBJ1-4; 8 bases map to TRBD1. Germline trimming cut 5 bases from V and 8 bases from J; bases unmatched to any gene: 1. Germline CDR1 reads MDHEN; CDR2 reads SYDVKM. The CDR3 length is 12 residues. The CDR3 DNA is TGTGCCAGCAGTACAGGGGGAGAAAAACTGTTTTTT. Translated, it gives CASSTGGEKLFF.

This chain links TRBV25-1 with TRBJ1-5, with D possibly matching TRBD1 (5 bases). Germline CDR1 is MGHDK and CDR2 is SYGVNS. The CDR3 is 15 residues long. Trimming cost V 4 bases and J 0 bases, with 10 bases left between them. The CDR3: CASSGSGFSNQPQHF. The CDR3 DNA is TGTGCCAGCAGTGGATCAGGGTTTAGCAATCAGCCCCAGCATTTT.

This chain joins TRBV3-1 (or the pseudogene TRBV3-2) and TRBJ1-1, with D uncertain. CDR3 length equals 12 residues. Trimming shortened V by 5 bases and J by 4 bases, and 8 bases separated the two germline ends. Germline assignment: CDR1 LGHDT and CDR2 YNNKEL (reference sequence). For the CDR3, the DNA is TGTGCCAGCAGCTCGGCGGGCACTGAAGCTTTCTTT. It yields the protein CASSSAGTEAFF.

CDR3 coding DNA: TGTGCCAGCAGTCCTCCCCACATAAGAAACACTGAAGCTTTCTTT. As protein: CASSPPHIRNTEAFF. The rearrangement joins TRBV11-3 to TRBJ1-1; D is undetermined. The CDR3 sequence is 15 residues long. Germline V gives CDR1 SGHNT, CDR2 YENEEA. V was cut by 6 bases and J by 2 bases, with 16 bases left in between. Based on the CDR3 plus reference TRBV11-3 and TRBJ1-1, the full variable domain is EAGVVQSPRYKIIEKKQPVAFWCNPISGHNTLYWYLQNLGQGPELLIRYENEEAVDDSQLPKDRFSAERLKGVDSTLKIQPAELGDSAVYLCASSPPHIRNTEAFFGQGTRLTVV.

The chain uses TRBV5-1 and TRBJ1-2, with D uncertain. Germline CDR1 is SGHRS and CDR2 is YFSETQ. This CDR3 has 12 amino acids. V was shortened by 0 bases and J by 6 bases, with 6 bases between the two germline ends. In DNA form, the CDR3 reads TGCGCCAGCAGCTTGGAACTAAATGGCTACACCTTC. Translating it yields CASSLELNGYTF.

The V gene is TRBV5-4, the J gene TRBJ1-1; no definite D call. Looked up from germline, CDR1 is SGHNT and CDR2 is YYREEE (reference sequence). V dropped 4 bases and J dropped 1 base, with 8 bases sitting between them. The length of the CDR3 is 13 residues. The CDR3 spells CASSPRGNTEAFF. CDR3 in DNA: TGTGCCAGCAGCCCTCGGGGGAACACTGAAGCTTTCTTT.